This T cell receptor (beta chain) was found in a study of blood T cell repertoires in COVID-19. Study-level background: COVID-19 samples, acute and convalescent, were from the United States, Italy and Spain. The analysed material was cDNA or gDNA that came from T cells, B-cell-depleted T cells, or PBMCs.

V lost 4 bases and J lost 6, with 13 bases in between. CDR3 length equals 14 residues. Germline loops: CDR1 LGHNA, CDR2 YNFKEQ. This clone has only one observation. In the original analysis: Reference gene primer amplification in the assay estimated nucleated cell counts. Clones were read by immunoSEQ multiplex PCR, and TCRdb kept only the in-frame ones, dropping some. V, J and clone size reflect that table, while D and trimming were determined from the DNA. The table records about 260,000 clones, approximately 87% of them present only once. The chain combines TRBV4-2 with TRBJ1-5, with a weak D call TRBD1 (6 bases). Input material: peripheral blood. This clonotype originated in a woman aged 40 to 55 who had recovered from COVID-19. The CDR3 DNA is TGTGCCAGCAGCCCACAGGGAGGGGTTCAGCCCCAGCATTTT. This codes for CASSPQGGVQPQHF.